This paragraph covers one T cell receptor (beta chain) sequence. Its antigen is currently unknown. The data belong to a study of vaccination and CD4 T cells after COVID-19. The Oncomine TCR Beta short-read assay sequenced DNA from cultured CD4+ T cells. Using its own MiXCR run on the PCR reads, TCRdb lists one record per CDR3 protein. Of roughly 16,000 distinct CDR3 sequences listed, less than 50% are singletons. Treatment described: approximately 9-day PBMC culture with coronavirus spike peptide pools or control peptides (ViraFEST assay). ViraFEST stimulated the growth of antigen-specific T cells using peptide pools and subsequently profiled their TCRs by sequencing. The clonotype comes from a human donor who had recovered from COVID-19. The sequenced material came from CD4+ T cells from blood, cultured in vitro.

CDR3 region: CASSEGMGTDTQYF. Here the CDR3 DNA reads TGTGCCAGCAGTGAAGGGATGGGCACAGATACGCAGTATTTT. J is TRBJ2-3 and V is TRBV2; D is undetermined. Germline V lookup: CDR1 SNHLY, CDR2 FYNNEI. V gave up 1 base and J gave up 1 base, with 6 bases separating them. There are 14 residues in the CDR3.